A single sample gave rise to the 18 T cell receptor beta chains below, sequenced in a study of T cells expressing NK-cell markers. One entry per CDR3 protein, without DNA, is what TCRdb gives after re-calling the 5' RACE reads. This sample contains about 430,000 distinct CDR3 sequences. The specimen was blood T cells: a sorted CD56 or NKG2C T cell subset, CD4+ or CD8+ T cells, or bulk PBMC T cells (not recorded which). These TCRs come from a woman aged 45-65 years in good health.

The V and J genes are TRBV29-1 and TRBJ2-3; absent DNA, TCRdb's TRBD2 call cannot be checked. The CDR3 spans 17 residues. From germline, CDR1 is SQVTM and CDR2 ANQGSEA. CDR3 sequence: CSVDASGRAMGADTQYF.

The chain couples TRBV4-2 to TRBJ2-1; the D call of TRBD2 rests on TCRdb alone, since no DNA is present to check it. This CDR3 contains 14 residues. Germline assignment: CDR1 LGHNA and CDR2 YNFKEQ. The CDR3 loop reads CASSQPDSGGEQFF.

The chain is built from TRBV28 and TRBJ1-2. The CDR3 is 16 residues long. Looked up from germline, CDR1 is MDHEN and CDR2 is SYDVKM. CDR3: CASSLHLRGANYGYTF.

The rearrangement joins TRBV4-1 to TRBJ1-2. The CDR3 has 16 amino acids. Germline V gives CDR1 MGHRA, CDR2 YSYEKL. The CDR3: CASSQDLRVTHTKVTF.

The chain uses TRBV5-1 and TRBJ2-2; TCRdb designates TRBD1, a call that cannot be tested without DNA. This CDR3 spans 15 amino acids. From germline, CDR1 is SGHRS and CDR2 YFSETQ. CDR3 sequence: CASSLTGLNTGELFF.

The rearrangement links TRBV24-1 to TRBJ2-1; TCRdb picks TRBD1, but there is no DNA to check that call. Germline-derived CDR1 and CDR2 are KGHDR and SFDVKD. The CDR3 contains 14 residues. CDR3 sequence: CATSDYSSRGEQFF.

The chain joins TRBV12-3 or TRBV12-4 to TRBJ2-3. This CDR3 contains 12 residues. CDR3 sequence reads: CASSDGSDTQYF.

The V gene is TRBV12-3 or TRBV12-4, the J gene TRBJ1-2; TCRdb gives TRBD1 as the D gene, but with no DNA this cannot be confirmed. The CDR3 is 14 amino acids. CDR3 residues: CASSLLQGARGYTF.

This sequence joins TRBV21-1 and TRBJ2-3; the D call from TCRdb, TRBD1, cannot be confirmed without DNA. TRBV21-1 constitutes a pseudogene. The length of the CDR3 is 14 residues. The CDR3 loop is CASSNRAATDTQYF.

The V call is TRBV12-3 or TRBV12-4, the J call TRBJ2-7; TCRdb's D call, TRBD2, is unchecked because there is no DNA. CDR3 size: 15 residues. The CDR3 loop is CASSPQPGLAFEQYF.

The V call is TRBV11-3, the J call TRBJ2-2. The germline CDR1 and CDR2 sequences are SGHNT and YENEEA. The CDR3 contains 14 residues. CDR3 in amino acids: CASSSPRETGELFF.

The chain joins TRBV29-1 to TRBJ1-5. Germline V gives CDR1 SQVTM, CDR2 ANQGSEA. CDR3 length: 15 amino acids. The CDR3 sequence: CSVGEGILGNQPQHF.

V and J are TRBV24-1 and TRBJ2-1; the TCRdb call, TRBD2, lacks DNA for checking. Germline V gene sequence: CDR1 KGHDR, CDR2 SFDVKD. The CDR3 covers 14 residues. The CDR3 is CATSDGPVTERQFF.

The J gene is TRBJ2-5, the V gene TRBV2; TCRdb's D call, TRBD1, is unchecked because there is no DNA. The V gene's germline CDR1 is SNHLY and CDR2 FYNNEI. This CDR3 region has 20 residues. CDR3 sequence: CASDSAPMKPGQKQGETQYF.

This chain uses TRBV7-3 with TRBJ2-2. Germline-derived CDR1 and CDR2 are SGHTA and FQGTGA. The length of the CDR3 is 13 residues. CDR3 amino acids: CASSRDNTGELFF.

The chain recombines TRBV7-9 with TRBJ2-1; lacking DNA, the TRBD2 call made by TCRdb goes unchecked. The CDR3 spans 13 residues. The germline CDR1 and CDR2 sequences are SEHNR and FQNEAQ (reference sequence). This CDR3 is CASSLAEGWEQFF.

This chain joins TRBV5-1 and TRBJ2-6; TCRdb outputs TRBD1, but without DNA this stays unchecked. CDR1 and CDR2 from the germline V gene are SGHRS and YFSETQ. The CDR3 runs 13 residues. This CDR3 reads CASGQGEANVLTF.

This chain joins TRBV5-5 and TRBJ2-2; TCRdb returns TRBD1, unconfirmable since there is no DNA. CDR1 and CDR2 (germline): SGHKS, YYEKEE (reference sequence). This CDR3 has 15 residues. The CDR3 spells CASSFPGTGTGELFF.